This T cell receptor (beta chain) was sequenced for a study of CD8 T cells in Susac syndrome. The V end was cut by 0 bases, the J end by 6 bases, with 11 bases between. CDR1 is LNHDA and CDR2 is SQIVND in the germline V gene (reference sequence). The CDR3 loop spans 14 amino acids. High-throughput TCR beta sequencing covered peripheral CD8+ and CD4+ T cells. FACS enriched CD8+ TEMRA cells, while bulk CD8+ and CD4+ were negatively isolated. Study-wide results and limits: The study's TCR sequencing and HLA analysis covered a relatively small number of individuals, and the study acknowledged this.

Random hexamers were used to reverse transcribe the RNA input (roughly 0.5 to 1 ug). Multiplex immunoSEQ PCR targeted 54 Vbeta and 13 Jbeta TCR beta segments. One entry per CDR3 protein results from TCRdb running MiXCR on the immunoSEQ multiplex PCR reads. The profile shows some 140,000 distinct CDR3 sequences, around nine tenths of them singletons. Details on this clonotype: Antigen specificity is unknown.

The chain couples TRBV19 to TRBJ1-1; weak D call: TRBD1 (6 bases). Sequenced: CD8+ T cells from PBMCs. This TCR came from a human donor with multiple sclerosis. CDR3 region: CASSIDGGAPEAFF. The CDR3 nucleotides are TGTGCCAGTAGTATAGATGGGGGGGCACCTGAAGCTTTCTTT.